This T cell receptor (beta chain) was captured by sequencing in a study of regulatory T cells in long-lasting Graves disease (TCRdb year 2021). As for the study more broadly: Newly diagnosed Graves' disease patients had taken antithyroid drugs for less than 3 months. This study used TCR sequencing and RNA sequencing of peripheral blood to compare persistent Graves' disease patients against newly diagnosed Graves' disease patients. The study took place in China and was registered as a clinical trial. TCR sequencing covered roughly 13 persistent and 20 newly diagnosed Graves' disease patients, 33 samples in total. Beyond this particular receptor, the publication reports: As a limitation, the authors acknowledged that the small sample size may reduce accuracy. Persistent Graves' disease patients showed lower TCR Shannon entropy and fewer highly expanded clones than newly diagnosed patients, suggesting clonal expansion. Persistent disease showed preferential use of TRBV28, TRBJ1-2 and TRBJ2-5, whereas newly diagnosed disease favored TRBV20-1 and TRBJ2-1. Only the TCR beta chain was sequenced and analyzed. Patients with persistent disease shared more public clonotypes (around 2,500) than newly diagnosed patients did (966). Because the primary lesion, thyroid tissue, could not be accessed, the study looked at peripheral blood alone.

The library was built by means of multiplex PCR. These reads were obtained on an Illumina HiSeq 4000. iRepertoire HTBI primers and Arm-PCR amplification of CDR3 regions were used to construct TCR beta libraries. Gel purification was performed on PCR products prior to sequencing. The published analysis was carried out like this. Across samples, 60 to 70 TRBV and 15 or so TRBJ segments were identified and used for gene usage analysis of CDR3 amino acid clonotypes. COPE and FqMerger were used to merge the filtered high-quality paired reads into contigs. BLAST was used to align contigs to IMGT TRBV, TRBD and TRBJ reference genes, with CDR3 defined following IMGT. Highly expanded clones were defined as clonotypes with a frequency above 0.1%. Repertoire diversity was measured by Shannon entropy, and V-J evenness by the Gini coefficient. Public clonotypes were defined as clonotypes shared by more than one individual. TCRdb reran the public reads through fastp at Q25 and MiXCR, keeping productive beta chains. Identical CDR3 protein sequences are pooled into one entry, listed with their most common genes and DNA. The V and J calls were determined by TCRdb, not by the authors. This sample gives 350,000 to 500,000 distinct CDR3 sequences in total; 15% to 20% of them show up just once. Roughly 10% of the sample is held by the ten biggest clonotypes.

This specimen's time point label, per the study, means: newly diagnosed GD, antithyroid drugs for less than 3 months. For both TCR sequencing and RNA sequencing, RNA was extracted from PBMCs in TRIzol. The diagnosis of Graves' disease was made according to American Thyroid Association guidelines. Patients were recruited from an endocrinology department in Xi'an, China. From each patient, nine milliliters of peripheral blood was collected into an EDTA anticoagulant tube. PBMCs were isolated by Ficoll Paque Plus density gradient separation without further T cell sorting. An Agilent 2100 Bioanalyzer and agarose gel were used to check RNA quality, while a NanoDrop 2000 measured RNA concentration. This clonotype showed up many times. This receptor's antigen is unknown. No per-base quality is available; no much larger clone lies one base away. The CDR1 and CDR2 encoded by the germline V gene (reference sequence) are DFQATT and SNEGSKA. After removal of 1 base from V and 8 bases from J, the junction retains 6 bases not matched to a gene. The CDR3 covers 15 residues, taking in both the cysteine and the phenylalanine. Kept here is only the CDR3 DNA, which spans 45 bases and is read in frame from base 1.

These data also formed part of another study, on T cells in Graves' hyperthyroidism and ophthalmopathy. That second publication adds: Stable Graves' hyperthyroidism was defined as no progression to ophthalmopathy during 18 months of follow-up. Hyperthyroidism patients were newly diagnosed, had a disease duration of under 2 months, and were aged 18 to 65 years. The study excluded patients with uncontrolled infections, other autoimmune diseases, pregnancy or lactation. Diagnoses relied on clinical symptoms, serum thyroxine and TRAb, thyroid ultrasound and orbital computed tomography. A first-round RT-PCR of the TCR CDR3 used the HTBI primer set with the Qiagen OneStep RT-PCR kit. Most expanded thyroid clonotypes (frequency above 0.001) were also found in blood, which suggests that blood repertoires may mirror thyroid immune responses. Ophthalmopathy was separated from stable hyperthyroidism by a 13 V-J signature model, with about 88% sensitivity and roughly 81% specificity obtained in cross-validation and 80%/75% obtained in testing. In validation, progression to ophthalmopathy was predicted by the model with approximately 67% sensitivity and 72.22% specificity, a median of roughly 6 months before onset. A discovery cohort of about 95 patients, approximately 45 with Graves' ophthalmopathy and over 55 with stable Graves' hyperthyroidism, was used to find distinguishing TCR V-J signatures. Whether ophthalmopathy could be predicted prospectively was tested in an independent validation cohort made up of fewer than 20 hyperthyroidism patients plus 17 patients who later progressed to ophthalmopathy. The 100 discovery patients were randomly split 7:3 into training and test sets. Thyroid tissue and blood T-cell repertoires from about 6 Graves' hyperthyroidism patients were also compared in the study. After blood sampling, hyperthyroidism patients were treated with methimazole at a starting dose of 30 mg daily, and ophthalmopathy patients were treated with high-dose intravenous methylprednisolone. A second multiplex PCR round built the libraries, followed by size selection and purification. The libraries were sequenced on an Illumina HiSeq2000 using paired-end 100 bp reads. Raw data were processed with SOAPnuke, discarding reads with adapters, uncalled bases, mean Phred below 15, or no exact constant-primer or identifier match. High-quality paired reads were merged with COPE v1.2.5, and unique nucleotide sequences were defined as clonotypes. MiTCR v1.1 was used to align the clonotypes against IMGT TRBV, TRBD and TRBJ reference segments. Only V-J combinations with frequency above 0.0001, covering 99% to 99.2% of repertoires, were analysed. The TCS score was defined as the ratio of F50 (clonal expansion) to E x V (chaos), calculated using BLOSUM62-based TCRdist between CDR3 peptides within each V-J. Welch's t-statistics and random forest reduced around 520 V-J features to 13, which were used in a naive Bayes classifier (R e1071). No statistical method was used to fix the sample size in advance, and group allocation was not hidden from the investigators. TCR Vbeta CDR3 sequencing of approximately 140 peripheral blood samples (43 ophthalmopathy, under 80 hyperthyroidism and approximately 17 progressor patients) is reported in the paper.

The chain employs TRBV20-1 and TRBJ2-1; TRBD2 lines up with 12 middle nucleotides. This TCR came from a woman aged 25 to 39 with Graves disease. Donor details come from another sample of the same person, matched by shared clones. This material consisted of peripheral blood mononuclear cells (PBMCs), taken at new diagnosis, from a patient treated with antithyroid drugs. The base sequence is TGCAGTGCTAGAGCAACTAGCGGGAGGATCGATGAGCAGTTCTTC. Protein translation: CSARATSGRIDEQFF.